This T cell receptor beta chain was observed in a study of T cells after posttransplantation cyclophosphamide. Study-wide findings and caveats: Blood and skin or GI T cell repertoires showed limited TRB overlap. Donor CD8+ memory clones often dominated recipient blood repertoires at later times. After PTCy, TRB diversity resembled that of CNI/methotrexate controls.

Methotrexate plus calcineurin inhibitor accompanied controls' myeloablative marrow transplants; sampling was 1 year later. A note on this clone: Its target is unknown.

This CDR3 contains 13 residues. Germline CDR1 SGHAT, CDR2 FQNNGV. Trimming at V came to 5 bases and at J to 6 bases, leaving 5 bases not matched to a gene. Sequencing was performed with immunoSEQ multiplex PCR; in TCRdb, only in-frame clones are kept and a portion is missing. Among around 10,000 clones listed, approximately 87% were seen once. The rearrangement links TRBV11-2 to TRBJ1-1; TRBD1 agrees at 8 bases. Here the sequenced sample was PBMCs, taken after an allogeneic stem cell transplant with a calcineurin inhibitor and methotrexate. This clonotype was sampled from a male patient aged 25-45 years who received an allogeneic stem cell transplant from an unrelated donor, was CMV-positive, and had no GVHD. The graft donor may have given rise to some T cells. CDR3: CASSPDRGAEAFF. CDR3 DNA sequence: TGTGCCAGCAGCCCCGACAGGGGCGCTGAAGCTTTCTTT. Supplemented by reference TRBV11-2 and TRBJ1-1, the full variable domain reads EAGVAQSPRYKIIEKRQSVAFWCNPISGHATLYWYQQILGQGPKLLIQFQNNGVVDDSQLPKDRFSAERLKGVDSTLKIQPAKLEDSAVYLCASSPDRGAEAFFGQGTRLTVV.